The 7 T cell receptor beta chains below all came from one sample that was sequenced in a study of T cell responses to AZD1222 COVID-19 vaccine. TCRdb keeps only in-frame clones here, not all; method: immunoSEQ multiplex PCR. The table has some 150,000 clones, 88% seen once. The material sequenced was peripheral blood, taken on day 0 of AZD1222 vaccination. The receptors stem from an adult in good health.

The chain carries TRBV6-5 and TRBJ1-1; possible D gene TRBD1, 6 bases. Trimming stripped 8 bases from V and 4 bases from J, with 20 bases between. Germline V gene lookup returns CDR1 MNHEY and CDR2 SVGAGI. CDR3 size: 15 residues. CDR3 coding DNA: TGTGCCAGCTGGGGGGGCGCCATCAAAGGCACTGAAGCTTTCTTT. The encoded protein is CASWGGAIKGTEAFF.

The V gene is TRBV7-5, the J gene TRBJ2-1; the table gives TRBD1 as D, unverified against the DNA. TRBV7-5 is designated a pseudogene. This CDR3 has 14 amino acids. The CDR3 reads CARSQGQTYNEQFF. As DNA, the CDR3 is TGTGCCAGAAGCCAGGGACAGACTTACAATGAGCAGTTCTTC.

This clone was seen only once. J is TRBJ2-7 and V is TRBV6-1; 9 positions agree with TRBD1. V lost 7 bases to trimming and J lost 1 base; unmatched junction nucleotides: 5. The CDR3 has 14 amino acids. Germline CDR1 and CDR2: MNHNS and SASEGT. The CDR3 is CASTRTGASYEQYF. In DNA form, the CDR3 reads TGTGCCAGCACGCGGACAGGGGCTTCCTACGAGCAGTACTTC.

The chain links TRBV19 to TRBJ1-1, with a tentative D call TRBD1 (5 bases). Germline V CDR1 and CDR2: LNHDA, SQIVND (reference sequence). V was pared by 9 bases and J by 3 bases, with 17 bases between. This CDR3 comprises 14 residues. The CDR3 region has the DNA TGTGCCAGCAAAAACCCAGGGAAGGACACTGAAGCTTTCTTT. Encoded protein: CASKNPGKDTEAFF. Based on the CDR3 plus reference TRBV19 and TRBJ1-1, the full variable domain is DGGITQSPKYLFRKEGQNVTLSCEQNLNHDAMYWYRQDPGQGLRLIYYSQIVNDFQKGDIAEGYSVSREKKESFPLTVTSAQKNPTAFYLCASKNPGKDTEAFFGQGTRLTVV.

The CDR3 coding sequence is TGTGCCAGCAGCTTGTACGGGGATAGCTACGAGCAGTACTTC. Protein product: CASSLYGDSYEQYF. The gene calls are TRBV5-6 and TRBJ2-7, with D tentatively TRBD2 (5 bases). Germline assignment: CDR1 SGHDT and CDR2 YYEEEE. Trimming left V 1 base short and J 3 bases short, with 11 bases between. This CDR3 contains 14 residues.

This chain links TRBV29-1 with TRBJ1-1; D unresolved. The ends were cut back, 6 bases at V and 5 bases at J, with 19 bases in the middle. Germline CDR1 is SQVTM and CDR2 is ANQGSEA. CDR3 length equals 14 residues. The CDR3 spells CSVSSSGFGTEAFF. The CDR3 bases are TGCAGCGTCTCCTCGAGCGGGTTTGGGACTGAAGCTTTCTTT.

The CDR3 sequence is CASSQAGSGNTIYF. Written as DNA, the CDR3 is TGTGCCAGCAGCCAGGCGGGCTCTGGAAACACCATATATTTT. The chain carries TRBV4-2 and TRBJ1-3; no firm D call. Germline V CDR1 and CDR2: LGHNA, YNFKEQ. V was shortened by 3 bases and J by 0 bases, with 6 bases between the two germline ends. This CDR3 spans 14 amino acids.